This T cell receptor (beta chain) appears in the sequencing data of a study of T cells in localized non-small cell lung cancer (dated by TCRdb to about 2020). Turning to the overall study: The study examined T cell repertoires in under 300 patients with early-stage NSCLC and compared tumors with uninvolved tumor-adjacent lungs. All 240 or so NSCLC patients in the cohort were treatment-naive and had localized lung tumors that were resected. The mean age of the NSCLC patients was about 70 years, with about 130 men and around 100 women.

At diagnosis, peripheral blood, uninvolved tumor-adjacent lung and tumor were collected and stored as a combination of fresh-frozen and FFPE material. For TCR repertoire profiling, blood samples were analyzed as peripheral blood mononuclear cells. Points the paper makes about the study in general: A median of roughly 56 of the top 100 tumor clones were detected in paired uninvolved adjacent lung, and 28 of these tumor clones were also found among the top 100 clones of the paired uninvolved adjacent lung. Because multi-region tumor sequencing was not performed, intratumor heterogeneity could not be ruled out. Because the study design was exploratory, TCR variables were selected using unadjusted p-values without false-discovery rate correction. The highest T cell clonality was observed in uninvolved tumor-adjacent lung, where clonality exceeded that of tumor, suggesting that antigenic responses were more focused in uninvolved tumor-adjacent lung. Higher blood T cell density associated with longer overall survival, while higher adjacent-lung clonality associated with shorter survival.

TCR beta CDR3 regions were sequenced from DNA using the immunoSEQ Assay. Turning to the authors' computational methods: To compute T cell density, TCR beta template counts were normalized to usable DNA, which was estimated by amplifying housekeeping genes. Using the preseqR package, richness was estimated by extrapolating to 120,000 templates for tissue samples and 400,000 templates for PBMC samples. Clonality was calculated as one minus Pielou's evenness. Differential abundance testing on productive amino-acid clonotypes, with a minimum total count of 5 and an alpha of 0.1, was used to identify tissue-enriched TCRs. The Jaccard Index and the Morisita Overlap Index were used to measure repertoire overlap between compartments. GLIPH clustered TCR beta CDR3s with public tetramer-defined viral CDR3s; viral motifs required at least three viral sequences plus V-gene enrichment. TCRdb limited this immuneACCESS table to in-frame rearrangements with V and J called. A share of clones is missing; checked studies link under half to unresolved V genes, and the rest is unexplained. D and trimming come from the DNA, and the V and J calls and clone size come from that table. The sample table holds 50,000 to 65,000 clones, of which around 82% were seen once. The ten largest clones take up 4.5% to 5.5% of the sample.

In regard to this clone: Its antigen specificity is not known. It has no much larger one-base neighbor in the sample; base qualities were not kept.

CDR1 and CDR2 were assigned from the germline V gene as SGHRS and YFSETQ. Clipping removes 3 bases from V and 7 bases from J, with 5 as the unmatched junction base count. Taken from cysteine to phenylalanine, the CDR3 has 14 residues. Here the CDR3 DNA is all that survives: 42 bases in frame from base 1. The sample here was PBMCs, taken before any cancer treatment. The TCR sequence derives from a woman aged 35-75 years with stage II lung adenocarcinoma. The receptor chain draws on TRBV5-1 and TRBJ1-2, and TRBD1 aligns with 11 junction nucleotides. The DNA reads as follows: TGCGCCAGCAGCTGGGATGGGACAGGGGGTGGCTACACCTTC. Translated, this gives CASSWDGTGGGYTF.